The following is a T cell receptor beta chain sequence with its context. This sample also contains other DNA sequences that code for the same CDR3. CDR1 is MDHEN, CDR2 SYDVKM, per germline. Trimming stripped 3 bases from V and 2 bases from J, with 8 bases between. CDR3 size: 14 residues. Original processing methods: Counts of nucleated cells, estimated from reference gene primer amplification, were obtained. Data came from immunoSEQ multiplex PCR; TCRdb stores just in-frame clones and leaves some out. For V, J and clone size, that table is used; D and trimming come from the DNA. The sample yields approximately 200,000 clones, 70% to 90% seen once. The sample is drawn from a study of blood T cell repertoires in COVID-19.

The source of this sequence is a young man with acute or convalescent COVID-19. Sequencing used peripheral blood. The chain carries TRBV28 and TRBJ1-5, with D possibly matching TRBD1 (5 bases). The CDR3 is CASSLGGGNQPQHF. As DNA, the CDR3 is TGTGCCAGCAGTTTGGGGGGTGGCAATCAGCCCCAGCATTTT.